The 13 T cell receptor beta chains listed next were all sequenced from one sample in a study of blood T cell repertoires in COVID-19. This table comes from immunoSEQ multiplex PCR, and its TCRdb copy is limited to in-frame clones, with some not included. The table has roughly 220,000 clones, about 80% seen once. The material sequenced was PBMCs or T cells enriched from blood (not recorded which). The source of these receptors is a man aged 40-50 years who had recovered from COVID-19.

The V and J genes are TRBV19 and TRBJ2-7; TRBD1 matches 7 bases. The trim removed 4 bases at V and 5 bases at J, leaving 5 bases unmatched. The CDR3 sequence is 13 residues long. Germline V gene data show CDR1 as LNHDA and CDR2 as SQIVND (reference sequence). The chain's CDR3 is CASSTFRGNEQYF. CDR3 nucleotides: TGTGCCAGTAGTACCTTCAGGGGGAACGAGCAGTACTTC.

This clone is a singleton in its sample. The chain combines TRBV30 with TRBJ2-1, with D possibly TRBD2 on 5 matching bases. The length of the CDR3 is 15 residues. From germline, CDR1 is GTSNPN and CDR2 SVGIG (reference sequence). V lost 5 bases to trimming and J lost 0 bases, with 14 bases between them. The CDR3 DNA follows: TGTGCCTGGCTATCTTCGGGGTACTCCTACAATGAGCAGTTCTTC. Its protein is CAWLSSGYSYNEQFF.

The V and J genes are TRBV18 and TRBJ1-1; D uncertain. Germline loops: CDR1 KGHSH, CDR2 LQKENI. V dropped 6 bases and J dropped 0 bases, with 14 bases sitting between them. The CDR3 contains 15 residues. The chain's CDR3 is CASSPPQVLNTEAFF. The DNA for the CDR3 is TGTGCCAGCTCGCCCCCACAAGTCCTGAACACTGAAGCTTTCTTT. The entire variable domain, with the rest obtained from reference TRBV18 and TRBJ1-1, is as follows: NAGVMQNPRHLVRRRGQEARLRCSPMKGHSHVYWYRQLPEEGLKFMVYLQKENIIDESGMPKERFSAEFPKEGPSILRIQQVVRGDSAAYFCASSPPQVLNTEAFFGQGTRLTVV.

This clone was recorded only once. The V call is TRBV30, the J call TRBJ2-7; 8 bases are a match to TRBD1. Germline CDR1 is GTSNPN and CDR2 is SVGIG (reference sequence). The CDR3 extends over 15 amino acids. Trimming removed 0 bases from V and 2 bases from J; junction bases left unmatched: 6. The CDR3 coding sequence is TGTGCCTGGAGTGTCTCCGGGACAGGAACCTACGAGCAGTACTTC. This translates into CAWSVSGTGTYEQYF.

This clone was seen a handful of times. This sequence joins TRBV10-3 and TRBJ2-7; D is possibly TRBD2 (6 bases). The CDR3 covers 15 residues. Germline assignment: CDR1 ENHRY and CDR2 SYGVKD. V lost 0 bases, J lost 1 base, and 10 bases lay in between. CDR3 nucleotide sequence: TGTGCCATCAGTGAGTCGATTGGGGGGTCCTACGAGCAGTACTTC. This translates into CAISESIGGSYEQYF.

A word on this clone: At one boundary the junction diverges from the germline segment, which might be a read error. J is TRBJ1-5 and V is TRBV23-1; TRBD1 aligns across 11 bases. TRBV23-1 is an ORF for which the function is uncertain. The length of the CDR3 is 15 residues. CDR3 amino acids: CASSRQDRGRNLRGF. The CDR3 coding sequence is TGCGCCAGCAGTCGCCAGGACAGGGGGCGAAACTTAAGGGGGTTT.

The chain combines TRBV5-1 with TRBJ2-1, with D perhaps TRBD2 (5 bases). CDR1 and CDR2 (germline): SGHRS, YFSETQ. With 1 base removed from V and 9 bases from J, the gap between germline ends came to 11 bases. The CDR3 spans 13 residues. The CDR3 sequence is CASSLFAGGEQFF. For the CDR3, the DNA is TGCGCCAGCAGCTTGTTTGCGGGCGGTGAGCAGTTCTTC.

This chain uses TRBV29-1 with TRBJ2-7; no firm D call. Trimming stripped 4 bases from V and 2 bases from J, with 12 bases between. The CDR3 is 13 amino acids. The germline gives CDR1 SQVTM, CDR2 ANQGSEA. The CDR3 region is CSVGAQATYEQYF. CDR3 in DNA: TGCAGCGTTGGGGCGCAAGCCACCTACGAGCAGTACTTC.

The rearrangement uses TRBV19 and TRBJ1-3; 7 bases line up with TRBD1. J lost 5 bases, V lost 5 bases, and 12 bases had no gene match. The CDR3 runs to 16 residues. Germline V gene sequence: CDR1 LNHDA, CDR2 SQIVND (reference sequence). CDR3 residues: CASSSRRQGVRNTIYF. The CDR3 DNA follows: TGTGCCAGTAGTTCTCGTCGACAGGGAGTTCGAAACACCATATATTTT. The full variable domain, in which reference TRBV19 and TRBJ1-3 provide the parts outside the CDR3, is DGGITQSPKYLFRKEGQNVTLSCEQNLNHDAMYWYRQDPGQGLRLIYYSQIVNDFQKGDIAEGYSVSREKKESFPLTVTSAQKNPTAFYLCASSSRRQGVRNTIYFGEGSWLTVV.

The chain links TRBV19 to TRBJ2-1, with a possible D match to TRBD2 (6 bases). The CDR3 is 13 amino acids. Germline lookup yields CDR1 LNHDA and CDR2 SQIVND (reference sequence). V lost 8 bases and J 5 bases, leaving 13 bases between the germline ends. The CDR3 sequence is CASGGARDNEQFF. The CDR3 bases are TGTGCCAGTGGCGGGGCGAGGGACAATGAGCAGTTCTTC.

In this sample, this clone turned up once. The V and J genes are TRBV4-3 and TRBJ2-5, with TRBD2 matching over 16 bases. CDR1 is LGHNA and CDR2 is YSLEER in the germline V gene. V shed 0 bases and J 10 bases; nucleotides not matched to a gene: 11. The length of the CDR3 is 18 residues. CDR3 region: CASSQELGTSGGAWVQYF. The CDR3 nucleotides read TGCGCCAGCAGCCAAGAGTTAGGGACTAGCGGGGGGGCTTGGGTCCAGTACTTC.

This clone was detected a few times. V gene TRBV20-1 combines with J gene TRBJ1-1; D is ambiguous. Germline CDR1 and CDR2: DFQATT and SNEGSKA (reference sequence). This CDR3 comprises 10 residues. Trimming cost V 5 bases and J 11 bases, with 12 bases left between them. The CDR3, as DNA: TGCAGTGCTGCCGATGGAGGGGCTTTCTTT. Residues: CSAADGGAFF.

This clone was seen only a few times. This rearrangement joins TRBV4-3 to TRBJ1-4, with 9 bases matching TRBD1. The CDR3 spans 14 residues. The junction had 2 bases not matched to a gene; V was cut back by 1 base and J by 8 bases. Germline assignment: CDR1 LGHNA and CDR2 YSLEER. In DNA form, the CDR3 reads TGCGCCAGCAGCCAAGCGGGACAGGGCGAAAAACTGTTTTTT. As protein: CASSQAGQGEKLFF.